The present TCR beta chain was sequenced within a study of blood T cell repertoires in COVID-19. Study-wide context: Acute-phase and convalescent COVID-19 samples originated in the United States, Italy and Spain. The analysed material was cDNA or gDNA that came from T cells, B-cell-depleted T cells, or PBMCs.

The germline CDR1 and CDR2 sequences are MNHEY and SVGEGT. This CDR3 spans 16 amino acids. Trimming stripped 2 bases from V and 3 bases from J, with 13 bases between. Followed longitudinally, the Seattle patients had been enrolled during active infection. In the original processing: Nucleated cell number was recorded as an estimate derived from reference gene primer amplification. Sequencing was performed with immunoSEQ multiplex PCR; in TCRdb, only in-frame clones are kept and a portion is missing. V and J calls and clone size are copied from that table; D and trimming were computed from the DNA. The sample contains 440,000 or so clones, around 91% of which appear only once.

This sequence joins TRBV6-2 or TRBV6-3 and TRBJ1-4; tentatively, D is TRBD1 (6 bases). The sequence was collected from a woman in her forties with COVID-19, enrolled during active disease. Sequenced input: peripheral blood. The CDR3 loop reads CASSYRRQVPNEKLFF. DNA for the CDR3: TGTGCCAGCAGTTACCGTCGACAGGTCCCTAATGAAAAACTGTTTTTT.